Below, 27 T cell receptor beta chains from the same sample are listed, as sequenced in a study of T cell responses to AZD1222 COVID-19 vaccine. Measured with immunoSEQ multiplex PCR; TCRdb has only the in-frame clones, and not every one. The sample records 90,000 to 150,000 clones, approximately 90% being singletons. This specimen was peripheral blood, taken on day 0 of AZD1222 vaccination. The receptors were sampled from an adult in good health.

V usage is TRBV6-5 and J usage is TRBJ1-1, with D maybe TRBD1 (5 bases). This CDR3 comprises 13 residues. CDR1 MNHEY and CDR2 SVGAGI come from the germline V gene. Trimming stripped 7 bases from V and 0 bases from J, with 9 bases between. The CDR3 spells CASNPGLNTEAFF. The CDR3 DNA follows: TGTGCCAGCAATCCGGGACTGAACACTGAAGCTTTCTTT.

The CDR3 region is CATRLVWSYEQYF. The CDR3 DNA reads TGCGCCACCAGACTTGTGTGGTCCTACGAGCAGTACTTC. The rearrangement joins TRBV23-1 to TRBJ2-7; D call uncertain. TRBV23-1 is designated an ORF whose function remains uncertain. The V gene lost 10 bases and the J gene lost 1 base, with 14 bases spanning the gap. CDR3 size: 13 residues.

The chain is built from TRBV2 and TRBJ1-2; D call uncertain. This CDR3 has 13 residues. CDR1 is SNHLY, CDR2 FYNNEI, per germline. V lost 5 bases to trimming and J lost 8 bases, with 15 bases between them. CDR3 residues: CASSYGGSGGYTF. The DNA of the CDR3 is TGTGCCAGCAGTTACGGAGGTAGTGGCGGCTACACCTTC.

The chain recombines TRBV10-3 with TRBJ1-2, with D possibly TRBD1 on 6 matching bases. The CDR3 extends over 15 amino acids. V was shortened by 2 bases and J by 6 bases, with 16 bases between the two germline ends. Germline CDR1 and CDR2: ENHRY and SYGVKD. The CDR3 reads CAISEESQGRNGYTF. The CDR3 bases are TGTGCCATCAGTGAGGAATCCCAGGGGAGGAATGGCTACACCTTC.

The chain combines TRBV24-1 with TRBJ2-3; tentatively, D is TRBD2 (6 bases). V lost 4 bases, J lost 4 bases, and 11 bases lay in between. This CDR3 contains 14 residues. Germline V gene data show CDR1 as KGHDR and CDR2 as SFDVKD. In nucleotides, the CDR3 is TGTGCCACCAGTGACCCGCGGGGCGCAGATACGCAGTATTTT. It encodes CATSDPRGADTQYF.

The rearrangement links TRBV6-2 or TRBV6-3 to TRBJ1-2; D possibly corresponds to TRBD1 (6 bases). Trimming removed 2 bases at V and 4 bases at J, with 14 bases between. This CDR3 has 15 amino acids. Germline CDR1 MNHEY, CDR2 SVGEGT. CDR3 residues: CASSYGDTSGYGYTF. The CDR3 nucleotides read TGTGCCAGCAGTTACGGGGACACCTCCGGCTATGGCTACACCTTC.

This clone was seen only once. The chain combines TRBV7-2 with TRBJ2-1; possible D gene TRBD2, 5 bases. The CDR3 is 15 amino acids. Trimming left V 3 bases short and J 5 bases short, with 14 bases between. Germline V gives CDR1 SGHTA, CDR2 FQGNSA. CDR3 region: CASSLGGPTNNEQFF. CDR3 coding DNA: TGTGCCAGCAGCTTGGGCGGGCCTACTAACAATGAGCAGTTCTTC.

V usage is TRBV7-3 and J usage is TRBJ2-3; 8 bases align to TRBD1. Germline V lookup: CDR1 SGHTA, CDR2 FQGTGA. The CDR3 has 14 residues. V gave up 6 bases and J gave up 0 bases; unmatched junction bases: 2. The CDR3 region has the DNA TGTGCCAGCAGGAGGACAGGGAGCACAGATACGCAGTATTTT. Translation: CASRRTGSTDTQYF.

The rearrangement uses TRBV7-9 and TRBJ1-2, with 9 bases fitting TRBD1. This CDR3 is built from 15 residues. V lost 2 bases, J lost 8 bases, and 9 bases stayed unmatched. Looked up from germline, CDR1 is SEHNR and CDR2 is FQNEAQ (reference sequence). DNA for the CDR3: TGTGCCAGCAGCTTATTACAGGGGGCGAAAGGAGGCTACACCTTC. Protein sequence: CASSLLQGAKGGYTF.

The J gene is TRBJ2-7, the V gene TRBV6-2 or TRBV6-3, with TRBD1 matching 9 bases. This CDR3 is 18 amino acids long. Germline loops: CDR1 MNHEY, CDR2 SVGEGT. Germline trimming cut 0 bases from V and 1 base from J; bases unmatched to any gene: 10. CDR3 protein: CASSYSWRDRVLSYEQYF. CDR3 nucleotides: TGTGCCAGCAGTTACTCGTGGCGGGACAGGGTTCTTTCCTACGAGCAGTACTTC.

The chain couples TRBV29-1 to TRBJ2-1; possibly TRBD1 for D (6 bases). The CDR3 has 13 residues. Germline assignment: CDR1 SQVTM and CDR2 ANQGSEA. Trimming took 7 bases from V and 0 from J, leaving 10 bases between them. The chain's CDR3 is CSAQGSSYNEQFF. The CDR3 region has the DNA TGCAGCGCACAGGGAAGCTCCTACAATGAGCAGTTCTTC.

The chain couples TRBV7-2 to TRBJ1-4; 8 nucleotides agree with TRBD1. The germline V gene encodes CDR1 SGHTA and CDR2 FQGNSA. After removal of 4 bases from V and 3 bases from J, the junction contained 7 bases not matched to a gene. This CDR3 comprises 16 residues. The CDR3 coding sequence is TGTGCCAGCAGCTACCGGACAGGGTTCGCTAATGAAAAACTGTTTTTT. Residues: CASSYRTGFANEKLFF.

This sequence joins TRBV9 and TRBJ1-2, with a possible D match to TRBD1 (6 bases). V was cut by 3 bases and J by 4 bases, with 10 bases left in between. The CDR3 is 13 residues long. Per the germline V gene, CDR1 is SGDLS and CDR2 is YYNGEE. CDR3 coding DNA: TGTGCCAGCAGCGAGGGGGGGATCTATGGCTACACCTTC. It encodes CASSEGGIYGYTF.

This rearrangement joins TRBV3-1 (or the pseudogene TRBV3-2) to TRBJ2-2, with 8 bases matching TRBD1. Looked up from germline, CDR1 is LGHDT and CDR2 is YNNKEL (reference sequence). The CDR3 runs to 15 residues. The trim removed 1 base at V and 6 bases at J, leaving 4 bases unmatched. CDR3 amino acids: CASSQGTGPAGELFF. Here the CDR3 DNA reads TGTGCCAGCAGCCAAGGGACAGGGCCGGCCGGGGAGCTGTTTTTT.

The J gene is TRBJ2-2, the V gene TRBV6-5; 7 bases are shared with TRBD2. This CDR3 has 16 residues. Trimming removed 0 bases from V and 3 bases from J; junction bases left unmatched: 4. Germline-derived CDR1 and CDR2 are MNHEY and SVGAGI. CDR3 nucleotides: TGTGCCAGCAGTTACTCGACCGGGGGGTACACCGGGGAGCTGTTTTTT. Protein sequence: CASSYSTGGYTGELFF.

This sequence joins TRBV15 and TRBJ1-2, with 9 bases identical to TRBD1. This CDR3 region has 15 residues. V lost 3 bases and J lost 4; bases outside the gene matches: 6. The germline gives CDR1 LNHNV, CDR2 YYDKDF (reference sequence). CDR3 loop: CATSRDRGRFYGYTF. CDR3 nucleotide sequence: TGTGCCACCAGCAGGGACAGGGGCCGGTTCTATGGCTACACCTTC.

The V call is TRBV27, the J call TRBJ1-6, with 8 bases lining up with TRBD1. This CDR3 spans 15 amino acids. V shed 1 base, J shed 14 bases, and the junction held 10 bases outside the gene matches. The germline V gene encodes CDR1 MNHEY and CDR2 SMNVEV (reference sequence). The CDR3 DNA sequence: TGTGCCAGCAGTTTATGGGGACAGGTACTCCAATCCCTCCACTTT. This gives the protein CASSLWGQVLQSLHF.

The V gene is TRBV4-3, the J gene TRBJ2-1, with unresolved D. CDR3 length: 15 residues. CDR1 LGHNA and CDR2 YSLEER come from the germline V gene. Trimming shortened V by 0 bases and J by 4 bases, and 10 bases separated the two germline ends. CDR3 residues: CASSQELEQYNEQFF. Written as DNA, the CDR3 is TGCGCCAGCAGCCAAGAACTCGAACAGTACAATGAGCAGTTCTTC.

The chain combines TRBV5-4 with TRBJ2-7, with D unresolved. This CDR3 region has 13 residues. The germline CDR1 and CDR2 sequences are SGHNT and YYREEE (reference sequence). The germline V and J ends were trimmed by 4 bases and 6 bases, with 14 bases remaining between them. CDR3 sequence (DNA): TGTGCCAGCAGCCGATTTGGGGTGCCCGAGCAGTACTTC. Residues: CASSRFGVPEQYF.

This chain's CDR3 is CASSLSSGASYNEQFF. CDR3 in DNA: TGTGCCAGCAGTTTATCTTCCGGGGCCTCCTACAATGAGCAGTTCTTC. The chain joins TRBV27 to TRBJ2-1; D may match TRBD1 or TRBD2 (5 bases each). The CDR3 totals 16 residues. Germline values: CDR1 MNHEY, CDR2 SMNVEV (reference sequence). V shed 0 bases and J shed 0 bases, with 9 bases lying between them.

The chain has TRBV27 and TRBJ1-1; the D is unclear. CDR1 is MNHEY and CDR2 is SMNVEV in the germline V gene (reference sequence). V dropped 7 bases and J dropped 2 bases, with 23 bases sitting between them. The CDR3 contains 17 residues. The CDR3 nucleotides read TGTGCCAGCAATCGAAAAGAGGAGGCACCGTCCAACACTGAAGCTTTCTTT. It yields the protein CASNRKEEAPSNTEAFF.

The chain is built from TRBV11-2 and TRBJ1-4; D unresolved. The germline V gene has CDR1 SGHAT and CDR2 FQNNGV. The CDR3 is 12 amino acids. V dropped 1 base and J dropped 8 bases, with 5 bases sitting between them. CDR3 sequence: CASSLGTEKLFF. The CDR3 bases are TGTGCCAGCAGCTTAGGCACAGAAAAACTGTTTTTT.

The rearrangement links TRBV6-5 to TRBJ1-1; possible D gene TRBD1, 5 bases. CDR3 length: 15 residues. The V gene's germline CDR1 is MNHEY and CDR2 SVGAGI. V lost 7 bases and J lost 4, with 19 bases in between. CDR3 residues: CASIYRGSWRTEAFF. CDR3 nucleotides: TGTGCCAGCATTTATCGGGGGAGTTGGCGCACTGAAGCTTTCTTT.

The chain joins TRBV7-2 to TRBJ2-5, with 10 bases identical to TRBD2. The CDR3 is made up of 14 amino acids. The germline CDR1 and CDR2 sequences are SGHTA and FQGNSA. Germline trimming cut 4 bases from V and 2 bases from J; bases unmatched to any gene: 1. CDR3 residues: CASSYSGGQETQYF. As DNA, the CDR3 is TGTGCCAGCAGCTATAGCGGGGGGCAAGAGACCCAGTACTTC.

This clone was picked up one time. The CDR3 spells CASSLEGGNSPLHF. The CDR3 DNA follows: TGCGCCAGCAGCTTGGAGGGCGGTAATTCACCCCTCCACTTT. The chain employs TRBV5-1 and TRBJ1-6, with D unclear. Looked up from germline, CDR1 is SGHRS and CDR2 is YFSETQ. V lost 0 bases and J lost 6, with 7 bases in between. This CDR3 is 14 amino acids long.

The chain carries TRBV20-1 and TRBJ2-7; 8 nucleotides line up with TRBD1. Losses at the gene ends were 3 bases for V and 3 bases for J; bases not matched to a gene: 4. The CDR3 sequence is 13 residues long. The germline V gene has CDR1 DFQATT and CDR2 SNEGSKA (reference sequence). CDR3: CSASGQGIYEQYF. The CDR3, as DNA: TGCAGTGCTAGTGGACAGGGAATCTACGAGCAGTACTTC.

In this sample, this clone turned up once. The chain employs TRBV6-5 and TRBJ2-7, with D possibly being TRBD2 (5 bases). CDR1 MNHEY and CDR2 SVGAGI come from the germline V gene. The CDR3 runs 15 residues. Trimming removed 0 bases at V and 6 bases at J, with 15 bases between. CDR3 sequence reads: CASSYSTTGVGEQYF. CDR3 sequence (DNA): TGTGCCAGCAGTTACTCGACAACCGGGGTCGGCGAGCAGTACTTC.